The 14 T cell receptor beta chains in this list originate from one sample, sequenced in a study of blood T cell repertoires in COVID-19. Method: immunoSEQ multiplex PCR; TCRdb's copy keeps in-frame clones and lacks some. The data show roughly 150,000 clones, 75% to 85% seen once. The sample taken for sequencing was peripheral blood. These receptors were collected from a woman aged 45-59 years in a cohort sampled during active or convalescent COVID-19.

The V and J genes are TRBV5-1 and TRBJ2-4, with TRBD2 matching over 7 bases. The germline V gene has CDR1 SGHRS and CDR2 YFSETQ. This CDR3 is 16 amino acids long. V lost 1 base to trimming and J lost 6 bases; unmatched junction nucleotides: 10. This CDR3 reads CASSLRPGGNRNIQYF. The CDR3 DNA reads TGCGCCAGCAGCTTGCGCCCCGGGGGGAACCGAAACATTCAGTACTTC. Combining the CDR3 with reference TRBV5-1 and TRBJ2-4 gives the whole variable domain KAGVTQTPRYLIKTRGQQVTLSCSPISGHRSVSWYQQTPGQGLQFLFEYFSETQRNKGNFPGRFSGRQFSNSRSEMNVSTLELGDSALYLCASSLRPGGNRNIQYFGAGTRLSVL.

This clone has just a few counts. CDR3 amino acids: CASNLQGLALNQPQHF. The DNA for the CDR3 is TGTGCCAGCAATTTACAGGGTTTGGCCCTCAATCAGCCCCAGCATTTT. This chain links TRBV2 with TRBJ1-5; D may be TRBD1 (6 bases). The germline CDR1 and CDR2 sequences are SNHLY and FYNNEI. Between the trimmed V and J ends, which lost 7 bases and 3 bases, there was a span of 19 bases. This CDR3 comprises 16 residues.

The V gene is TRBV7-3, the J gene TRBJ1-6; D is perhaps TRBD1 (5 bases). Germline values: CDR1 SGHTA, CDR2 FQGTGA. V was cut by 2 bases and J by 8 bases, with 10 bases left in between. This CDR3 contains 14 residues. In DNA form, the CDR3 reads TGTGCCAGCAGCTTAGCAGGGTCCGATTCACCCCTCCACTTT. This encodes CASSLAGSDSPLHF.

The chain has TRBV5-4 and TRBJ2-6, with a tentative D call TRBD1 (5 bases). CDR3 length equals 16 residues. Germline lookup yields CDR1 SGHNT and CDR2 YYREEE (reference sequence). V lost 5 bases, J lost 1 base, and 13 bases lay in between. The CDR3: CASSSGFRSGANVLTF. The CDR3 DNA is TGTGCCAGCAGTTCAGGGTTTAGGTCTGGGGCCAACGTCCTGACTTTC.

This clone has a single count. This chain uses TRBV6-1 with TRBJ1-2, with 11 positions matching TRBD1. J gave up 8 bases and V 5 bases, and 10 bases lay outside the gene matches. CDR1 MNHNS and CDR2 SASEGT come from the germline V gene. The CDR3 is 15 amino acids. The CDR3: CASSFAPGTGGGYTF. Here the CDR3 DNA reads TGTGCCAGCAGTTTTGCCCCCGGGACAGGGGGGGGCTACACCTTC.

V and J are TRBV29-1 and TRBJ2-3; D perhaps matches TRBD2 (6 bases). CDR1 and CDR2 (germline): SQVTM, ANQGSEA. V lost 5 bases, J lost 6 bases, and 39 bases lay in between. The CDR3 runs to 21 residues. In DNA, the CDR3 is TGCAGCGTTATCGGTTCATTGTCCACTAGTATGGTTTACGGGAGCTATGATACGCAGTATTTT. This sequence encodes CSVIGSLSTSMVYGSYDTQYF.

V usage is TRBV5-1 and J usage is TRBJ2-3, with 7 positions matching TRBD2. J was trimmed by 1 base and V by 6 bases; bases with no gene match: 8. The CDR3 runs 15 residues. Germline V lookup: CDR1 SGHRS, CDR2 YFSETQ. The DNA of the CDR3 is TGCGCCAGCACATCTCTAACTAGCGGCACAGATACGCAGTATTTT. Encoded protein: CASTSLTSGTDTQYF.

The V call is TRBV24-1, the J call TRBJ1-6; maybe TRBD1 (6 bases). V lost 9 bases and J lost 5, with 13 bases in between. The CDR3 has 14 amino acids. Germline CDR1 KGHDR, CDR2 SFDVKD. The CDR3 here is CATGRQENNSPLHF. CDR3 bases: TGTGCCACCGGTCGACAGGAGAATAATTCACCCCTCCACTTT.

This clone appeared a few times. V usage is TRBV5-5 and J usage is TRBJ2-7; weak D call: TRBD2 (5 bases). The germline V and J ends were trimmed by 0 bases and 0 bases, with 13 bases remaining between them. From germline, CDR1 is SGHKS and CDR2 YYEKEE (reference sequence). The CDR3 has 16 amino acids. The CDR3 loop reads CASSLASGVSSYEQYF. The DNA of the CDR3 is TGTGCCAGCAGCTTGGCGTCCGGGGTCAGCTCCTACGAGCAGTACTTC.

The chain has TRBV7-8 and TRBJ1-2; D is possibly TRBD1 (5 bases). V was trimmed by 1 base and J by 7 bases, leaving 13 bases between them. This CDR3 has 14 amino acids. CDR1 is SGHVS, CDR2 FQNEAQ, per germline. This CDR3 reads CASSLVGGSAGYTF. CDR3 nucleotides: TGTGCCAGCAGCTTAGTGGGGGGATCCGCTGGCTACACCTTC.

The genes are TRBV12-5 and TRBJ2-3; 9 bases match TRBD2. Looked up from germline, CDR1 is LGHNT and CDR2 is FRNRAP. The CDR3 extends over 14 amino acids. Losses at the gene ends were 9 bases for V and 0 bases for J; bases not matched to a gene: 4. CDR3 sequence (DNA): TGTGCTAGCCATAGCGGGGGAAGCACAGATACGCAGTATTTT. Translated: CASHSGGSTDTQYF. Full variable domain (missing parts from reference TRBV12-5 and TRBJ2-3): DARVTQTPRHKVTEMGQEVTMRCQPILGHNTVFWYRQTMMQGLELLAYFRNRAPLDDSGMPKDRFSAEMPDATLATLKIQPSEPRDSAVYFCASHSGGSTDTQYFGPGTRLTVL.

This chain joins TRBV3-1 (or the pseudogene TRBV3-2) and TRBJ2-1; 8 bases agree with TRBD2. The CDR3 totals 17 residues. Looked up from germline, CDR1 is LGHDT and CDR2 is YNNKEL (reference sequence). With V trimmed by 0 bases and J by 3 bases, 7 bases remained unmatched. CDR3 protein: CASSQDLERGLYNEQFF. In nucleotides, the CDR3 is TGTGCCAGCAGCCAAGATTTGGAGCGGGGGCTCTACAATGAGCAGTTCTTC.

The chain uses TRBV9 and TRBJ1-4; possible D gene TRBD1, 5 bases. V shed 0 bases and J shed 8 bases, with 11 bases lying between them. CDR1 is SGDLS, CDR2 YYNGEE, per germline. The CDR3 runs 14 residues. The CDR3 loop reads CASSVGQGREKLFF. CDR3 DNA: TGTGCCAGCAGCGTAGGGCAGGGTCGGGAAAAACTGTTTTTT.

This rearrangement joins TRBV6-5 to TRBJ1-2; 8 bases match TRBD1. V lost 0 bases and J lost 5; bases outside the gene matches: 8. The length of the CDR3 is 16 residues. Germline V lookup: CDR1 MNHEY, CDR2 SVGAGI. The CDR3 region is CASSYSGGQGLYGYTF. The DNA for the CDR3 is TGTGCCAGCAGTTACTCAGGAGGACAGGGACTATATGGCTACACCTTC.